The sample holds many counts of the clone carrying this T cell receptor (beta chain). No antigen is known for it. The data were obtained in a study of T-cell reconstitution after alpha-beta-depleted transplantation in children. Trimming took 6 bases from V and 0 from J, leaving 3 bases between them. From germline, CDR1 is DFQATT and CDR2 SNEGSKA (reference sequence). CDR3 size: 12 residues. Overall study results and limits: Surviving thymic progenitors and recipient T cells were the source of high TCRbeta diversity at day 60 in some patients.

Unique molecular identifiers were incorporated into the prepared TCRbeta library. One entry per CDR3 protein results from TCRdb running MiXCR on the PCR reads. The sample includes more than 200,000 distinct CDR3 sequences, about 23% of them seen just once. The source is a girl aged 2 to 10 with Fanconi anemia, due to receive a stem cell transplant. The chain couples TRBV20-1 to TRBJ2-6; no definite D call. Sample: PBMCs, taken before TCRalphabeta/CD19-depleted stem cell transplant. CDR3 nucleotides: TGCAGTGCCTACTCTGGGGCCAACGTCCTGACTTTC. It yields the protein CSAYSGANVLTF.